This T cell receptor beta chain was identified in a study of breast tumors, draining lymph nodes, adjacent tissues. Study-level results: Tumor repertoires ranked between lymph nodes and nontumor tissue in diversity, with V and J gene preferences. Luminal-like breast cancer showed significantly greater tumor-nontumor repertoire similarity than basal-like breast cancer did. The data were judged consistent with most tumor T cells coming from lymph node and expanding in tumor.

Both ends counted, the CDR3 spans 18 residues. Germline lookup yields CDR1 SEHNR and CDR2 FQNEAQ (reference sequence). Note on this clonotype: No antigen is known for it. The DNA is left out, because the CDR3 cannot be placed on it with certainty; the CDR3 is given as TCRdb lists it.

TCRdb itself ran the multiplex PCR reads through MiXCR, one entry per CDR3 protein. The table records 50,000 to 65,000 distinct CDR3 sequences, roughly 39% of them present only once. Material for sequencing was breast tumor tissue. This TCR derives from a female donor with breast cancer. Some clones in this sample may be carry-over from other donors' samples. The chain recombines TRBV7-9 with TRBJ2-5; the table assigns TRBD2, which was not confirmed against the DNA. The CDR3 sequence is CASFYICSARRQGETQYF.